The 16 T cell receptor beta chains presented below share a single source sample, sequenced in a study of PD-1 blockade in classical Hodgkin lymphoma (dated by TCRdb to 2020 to 2022). The library came from the immunoSEQ multiplex PCR assay. TCRdb retrieved this table from immuneACCESS and kept in-frame rearrangements only. Not all clones are present; in checked studies, unresolved V genes account for under half, and no reason is known for the remainder. The sample has 150,000 or so clones on record, just under 80% of them singletons. Jointly, the top ten make up about 9.2% of the sample. This sample's time point label indicates: cycle 2 day 1 (C2D1) of nivolumab. Every trial patient had relapsed after autologous stem cell transplantation, and cohorts A, B and C differed in prior brentuximab vedotin exposure. The sample consisted of peripheral blood mononuclear cells (PBMCs), taken before the second cycle of nivolumab. The receptors were gathered from a human donor with classical Hodgkin lymphoma.

This chain connects TRBV6-5 to TRBJ2-5; D may correspond to TRBD1 or TRBD2 (5 bases each). Per the germline V gene, CDR1 is MNHEY and CDR2 is SVGAGI. This CDR3 region has 12 residues. V lost 6 bases and J 4 bases, leaving 9 bases between the germline ends. For the CDR3, the DNA is TGTGCCAGCAGGCGTGGGGGAGAGACCCAGTACTTC. As protein: CASRRGGETQYF.

The chain carries TRBV9 and TRBJ2-5; D tentatively reads TRBD1 or TRBD2 (5 bases each). V lost 4 bases and J lost 3, with 13 bases in between. CDR1 SGDLS and CDR2 YYNGEE come from the germline V gene. The CDR3 consists of 14 residues. CDR3 sequence: CASSPRGTEETQYF. The CDR3 DNA reads TGTGCCAGCAGCCCGAGAGGGACCGAAGAGACCCAGTACTTC.

V usage is TRBV7-9 and J usage is TRBJ2-7, with 7 nucleotides matching TRBD1. The CDR3 is 13 residues long. V trimming: 4 bases; J trimming: 8 bases; junction bases outside the gene matches: 8. CDR1 is SEHNR, CDR2 FQNEAQ, per germline (reference sequence). The CDR3 reads CASSSGQPFKQYF. The DNA of the CDR3 is TGTGCCAGCAGCTCGGGACAGCCCTTCAAGCAGTACTTC.

This chain uses TRBV19 with TRBJ1-2, with TRBD1 as a possible D gene (5 bases). V dropped 3 bases and J dropped 5 bases, with 13 bases sitting between them. CDR1 is LNHDA and CDR2 is SQIVND in the germline V gene (reference sequence). CDR3 size: 14 residues. CDR3 residues: CASSISVTAYGYTF. Written as DNA, the CDR3 is TGTGCCAGTAGTATTTCGGTGACAGCTTATGGCTACACCTTC.

This clone was detected once. This rearrangement joins TRBV9 to TRBJ2-7, with 7 bases identical to TRBD1. Unmatched junction bases numbered 6, after V lost 4 bases and J lost 2 bases. CDR3 length: 14 amino acids. Germline CDR1 reads SGDLS; CDR2 reads YYNGEE. CDR3 sequence: CASSLSQGPYEQYF. The CDR3 coding sequence is TGTGCCAGCAGCCTATCACAGGGGCCCTACGAGCAGTACTTC.

This chain uses TRBV5-1 with TRBJ2-2; TRBD1 agrees at 10 bases. This CDR3 has 15 amino acids. CDR1 and CDR2 from the germline V gene are SGHRS and YFSETQ. V shed 3 bases and J 5 bases; nucleotides not matched to a gene: 4. CDR3 nucleotides: TGCGCCAGCAGCTCAGGGACAGGGGAAACCGGGGAGCTGTTTTTT. Protein: CASSSGTGETGELFF.

The chain employs TRBV7-3 and TRBJ1-1, with a weak D call TRBD1 (5 bases). The CDR3 totals 17 residues. Trimming stripped 6 bases from V and 8 bases from J, with 28 bases between. CDR1 and CDR2 (germline): SGHTA, FQGTGA. CDR3 amino acids: CASSPTGAGQPRPEAFF. The CDR3 DNA follows: TGTGCCAGCAGTCCCACAGGTGCTGGACAACCCCGACCCGAAGCTTTCTTT.

This clone was recorded a few times. The chain has TRBV19 and TRBJ1-2; D may be TRBD1 (6 bases). CDR1 and CDR2 (germline): LNHDA, SQIVND (reference sequence). The length of the CDR3 is 19 residues. Trimming pared 0 bases from V and 2 bases from J, leaving 22 bases between. The CDR3, as DNA: TGTGCCAGTAGTATAGAATTGGGCAGGGGCCGGTCGGGAAACTATGGCTACACCTTC. Amino acids: CASSIELGRGRSGNYGYTF.

This chain uses TRBV28 with TRBJ2-2, with 9 bases that match TRBD2. The CDR3 runs to 17 residues. J lost 7 bases, V lost 3 bases, and 12 bases had no gene match. Germline CDR1 is MDHEN and CDR2 is SYDVKM. The CDR3 spells CASSFNPGLAGFGELFF. The DNA for the CDR3 is TGTGCCAGCAGTTTTAACCCGGGACTAGCTGGTTTCGGGGAGCTGTTTTTT.

The chain couples TRBV20-1 to TRBJ2-7; D call uncertain. V shed 5 bases and J shed 2 bases, with 7 bases lying between them. This CDR3 region has 11 residues. Germline assignment: CDR1 DFQATT and CDR2 SNEGSKA (reference sequence). The CDR3 sequence: CSAFHTYEQYF. The CDR3 nucleotides read TGCAGTGCTTTCCACACCTACGAGCAGTACTTC.

The J gene is TRBJ2-3, the V gene TRBV9; 11 nucleotides match TRBD2. The CDR3 has 18 amino acids. CDR1 and CDR2 (germline): SGDLS, YYNGEE. V was pared by 3 bases and J by 5 bases, with 14 bases of the junction left unmatched. CDR3 in amino acids: CASSDASYSGGAKDTQYF. The CDR3 DNA reads TGTGCCAGCAGCGACGCCTCTTATAGCGGGGGGGCGAAAGATACGCAGTATTTT.

A remark on this clone: The limits of the CDR3 on the DNA are not certain, so only TCRdb's listed CDR3 is given. The V and J genes are TRBV9 and TRBJ1-1; the D call of TRBD1 is as the table states it, not checked on the DNA. Including both end residues, the CDR3 is 14 amino acids long. CDR1 and CDR2 (germline): SGDLS, YYNGEE. The CDR3 loop reads CASSGQGPVGKLSF.

The chain couples TRBV18 to TRBJ2-2; 9 nucleotides agree with TRBD1. The J segment lost 1 base and the V segment lost 0 bases, leaving 0 bases of the junction unmatched. The CDR3 sequence is 16 residues long. Germline CDR1 KGHSH, CDR2 LQKENI. CDR3 coding DNA: TGTGCCAGCTCACCACCGACAGGGGGGAACACCGGGGAGCTGTTTTTT. It translates to CASSPPTGGNTGELFF.

This clone came up once. This chain's CDR3 is CAISDTQDYEQYF. The DNA of the CDR3 is TGTGCCATCAGTGACACACAGGACTACGAGCAGTACTTC. The genes are TRBV10-3 and TRBJ2-7; perhaps TRBD1 as D (5 bases). The V end lost 3 bases, the J end lost 3 bases, and 9 bases lay between the germline ends. CDR1 and CDR2 from the germline V gene are ENHRY and SYGVKD. This CDR3 has 13 residues.

This chain links TRBV5-6 with TRBJ2-1, with TRBD1 matching 8 bases. Looked up from germline, CDR1 is SGHDT and CDR2 is YYEEEE. Trimming took 4 bases from V and 3 from J; bases not matched to a gene: 6. The CDR3 runs to 15 residues. In DNA form, the CDR3 reads TGTGCCAGCAGCCCCCGCGGGACAGGCTACAATGAGCAGTTCTTC. Its protein product is CASSPRGTGYNEQFF.

The genes are TRBV10-1 and TRBJ1-5, with D possibly being TRBD1 (5 bases). The germline V gene encodes CDR1 WNHNN and CDR2 SYGVQD (reference sequence). The CDR3 length is 12 residues. V was trimmed by 9 bases and J by 0 bases, leaving 6 bases between them. The DNA for the CDR3 is TGCGCCAGAGGGGATAGCAATCAGCCCCAGCATTTT. It specifies CARGDSNQPQHF.